This T cell receptor (beta chain) was obtained from a study of T cells in Graves' hyperthyroidism and ophthalmopathy. Ophthalmopathy cases scored 3 or more on the Clinical Activity Score and 4 or more on NOSPECS grade, with duration below 3 months. Uncontrolled infection, other autoimmune disease, pregnancy and lactation each barred patients from inclusion. RNA transcripts gave rise to amplified TCR beta CDR3 regions. RT-PCR in the first round (using the HTBI primer set) targeted the TCR CDR3. Each CDR3 protein is one row after TCRdb ran MiXCR on the multiplex PCR reads. The data hold some 530,000 distinct CDR3 sequences, with roughly 23% observed a single time. The CDR3 runs 16 residues. V was shortened by 5 bases and J by 6 bases, with 19 bases between the two germline ends. The germline CDR1 and CDR2 sequences are SGHTA and FQGTGA. Study-wide findings and caveats: Most thyroid clonotypes that were expanded above 0.001 also turned up in blood.

To note about this clonotype: The target antigen is unknown.

This chain links TRBV7-3 with TRBJ2-2; the D gene is possibly TRBD1 (6 bases). Sequencing used blood. The TCR originated in a woman in her 70s with Graves' ophthalmopathy. CDR3 nucleotides: TGTGCCAGCAGCCGAGGGGGAGCGTTTCCCCCCGGGGAGCTGTTTTTT. Its translation is CASSRGGAFPPGELFF.